Sequencing of this T cell receptor (beta chain) was carried out in a study of cytomegalovirus exposure and HLA in healthy donors. Comments on this clone: Its target is unknown.

With 6 bases removed from V and 7 bases from J, the gap between germline ends came to 16 bases. There are 14 residues in the CDR3. Germline CDR1 reads MDHEN; CDR2 reads SYDVKM. General study points: TCR beta V- and J-gene trimming, according to a later analysis, was linked to a missense DCLRE1C variant. Presence/absence analyses assumed roughly uniform sequencing depth across donors.

Amplification used 60 Vbeta primers and 13 Jbeta primers. Produced via immunoSEQ multiplex PCR; TCRdb's table is partial and in-frame only. The sample has 100,000 to 150,000 clones. The J gene is TRBJ2-1, the V gene TRBV28; perhaps TRBD2 as D (6 bases). Sequenced material: PBMCs. This sequence was found in a middle-aged woman in good health and CMV-seropositive. DNA for the CDR3: TGTGCCAGCAGCCTTCGGAGGGCCAAAAATGAGCAGTTCTTC. This translates into CASSLRRAKNEQFF.